The rows below give T cell receptor beta chains drawn from one sample of a study of T cell changes during pregnancy in multiple sclerosis. Here immunoSEQ multiplex PCR was the method, and the copy in TCRdb shows in-frame clones only, minus some. The data contain about 70,000 clones, about 95% of them singletons. Sequences were derived from peripheral blood, sampled in the third trimester of pregnancy. Source of these receptors: a female donor with multiple sclerosis, enrolled in a pregnancy study. CDR3s leave out the opening cysteine and the closing phenylalanine or tryptophan.

v_call cdr3_aa
TRBV12-5 ASGPRDRGFPGTEAF
TRBV7-9 ASSLRQGNTGELF
TRBV12-5 ASGVTPGIAGNTIY
TRBV9 ASSVATSGGSEETQY
TRBV10-3 AIKASGGNTEAF
TRBV29-1 SVVAIDTQY
TRBV6-6 ASIPDSMNTEAF
TRBV5-1 ASSHGHTYEQY
TRBV5-1 ASSQTGGGQETQY
TRBV9 ASSGPTSESSYNEQF
TRBV7-2 ASLGQGFEQY
TRBV6-1 ASSEGLAGPETQY
TRBV7-6 ASSFRVGSADTQY
TRBV25-1 ASSIGGVVNEQF
TRBV16 ASSLRQGSRSWTEAF
TRBV6-4 ASSALMRGEQF
TRBV7-2 ASSSTGTPSGANVLT
TRBV4-3 ASSQDLTRAETQY
TRBV10-3 AISESEETQY
TRBV7-6 ASSFSEAGETQY
TRBV7-2 ASTPQVQETQY
TRBV19 ASNPTGMGYQPQH
TRBV30 AWSGPKGTEAF
TRBV18 ASSPEYSNQPQH
TRBV14 ASSQVRGQNGELF
TRBV6-7 ARTGSYSPLH
TRBV6-6 ASSRRQGGWEKLF
TRBV4-3 ASSQDAGVYEQY
TRBV6-1 ASSVSAEIRAF
TRBV6-1 ASSVGTVSQETQY
TRBV7-3 ASSLRVNRDPNEQF
TRBV4-1 ASEDRDRGGTGELF
TRBV19 ASSISGTEYEQY
TRBV2 ASSTPLRQGAEP
TRBV23-1 ASSQSCRDEQY
TRBV6-4 ASSDQIQGEQY